The 13 T cell receptor beta chains given below trace back to one sample, sequenced in a study of T cells after yellow fever vaccination. TCRdb reprocessed the 5' RACE reads via MiXCR and lists one record per CDR3 protein. The data contain about 320,000 distinct CDR3 sequences, about 6.9% of them singletons. This specimen was PBMCs, taken roughly 46 days after the first yellow fever vaccination. The source is a man younger than 35 who received the YFV17D yellow fever vaccine.

J is TRBJ2-1 and V is TRBV4-1; D ambiguous. V shed 2 bases and J shed 8 bases, with 10 bases lying between them. The CDR3 spans 13 residues. Germline loops: CDR1 MGHRA, CDR2 YSYEKL. In DNA form, the CDR3 reads TGCGCCAGCAGCCAACGTGATGGCGATGAGCAGTTCTTC. Its protein is CASSQRDGDEQFF.

This clonotype was observed a few times. V usage is TRBV20-1 and J usage is TRBJ2-3; no definite D call. The V gene lost 0 bases and the J gene lost 7 bases, with 5 bases spanning the gap. The CDR3 is 11 residues long. The germline gives CDR1 DFQATT, CDR2 SNEGSKA (reference sequence). Written as DNA, the CDR3 is TGCAGTGCTAGAGATGACCATACGCAGTATTTT. It translates to CSARDDHTQYF.

There are many counts of this clonotype. The chain uses TRBV6-1 and TRBJ2-2; D perhaps matches TRBD2 (6 bases). The CDR3 extends over 17 amino acids. The germline V gene encodes CDR1 MNHNS and CDR2 SASEGT. The V and J ends lost 5 bases and 1 base respectively, with 17 bases between them. As DNA, the CDR3 is TGTGCCAGCAGTCCTGGGTCCGGGAGACGGAACACCGGGGAGCTGTTTTTT. Protein sequence: CASSPGSGRRNTGELFF.

This clonotype was seen more than once but under ten times. The V gene is TRBV7-8, the J gene TRBJ2-7, with D tentatively TRBD1 (5 bases). Germline lookup yields CDR1 SGHVS and CDR2 FQNEAQ. Between the trimmed V and J ends, which lost 6 bases and 0 bases, there was a span of 18 bases. This CDR3 is built from 16 residues. CDR3: CASSHWHRPSSYEQYV. CDR3 in DNA: TGTGCCAGCAGTCACTGGCACAGGCCAAGCTCCTACGAGCAGTACGTC.

This clonotype occurred many times. This sequence joins TRBV11-2 and TRBJ2-1; TRBD2 matches 8 bases. The CDR3 sequence is 16 residues long. The V segment lost 5 bases and the J segment 2 bases; nucleotides outside the gene matches: 8. Germline-derived CDR1 and CDR2 are SGHAT and FQNNGV. The CDR3 region has the DNA TGTGCCAGCAGCCTAATCGGCGGGGGGCCCTACAATGAGCAGTTCTTC. It translates to CASSLIGGGPYNEQFF.

The genes are TRBV4-1 and TRBJ1-2; D not certain. V lost 4 bases and J 0 bases, leaving 18 bases between the germline ends. This CDR3 is built from 17 residues. Germline CDR1 is MGHRA and CDR2 is YSYEKL. The CDR3 DNA reads as TGCGCCAGCAGCCCTACCCGGACGGACTACCCTAACTATGGCTACACCTTC. Amino acids: CASSPTRTDYPNYGYTF.

This clonotype was seen at least ten times. This rearrangement joins TRBV9 to TRBJ2-2; D is undetermined. Germline CDR1 reads SGDLS; CDR2 reads YYNGEE. CDR3 length equals 15 residues. Deletions cut 0 bases from V and 1 base from J, with 7 bases between. Here the CDR3 reads CASSVAKGNTGELFF. The CDR3 coding sequence is TGTGCCAGCAGCGTAGCCAAGGGGAACACCGGGGAGCTGTTTTTT.

The CDR3 coding sequence is TGTGCCAGCAGCTCGGGGGGGAATTGGGCGGGCAATGAGCAGTTCTTC. Its translation is CASSSGGNWAGNEQFF. The chain carries TRBV7-3 and TRBJ2-1, with TRBD2 matching 8 bases. The V and J ends lost 4 bases and 6 bases, in that order; junction bases with no gene match: 11. This CDR3 is built from 16 residues. Germline V CDR1 and CDR2: SGHTA, FQGTGA.

The sample holds many counts of this clonotype. This chain links TRBV7-3 with TRBJ2-1; tentatively, D is TRBD2 (6 bases). The V end was cut by 4 bases, the J end by 7 bases, with 14 bases between. The CDR3 loop spans 14 amino acids. Germline assignment: CDR1 SGHTA and CDR2 FQGTGA. CDR3 loop: CASSSRGAVNEQFF. The CDR3 DNA is TGTGCCAGCAGCTCCCGCGGGGCAGTAAATGAGCAGTTCTTC. Full variable domain (rest looked up from reference TRBV7-3 and TRBJ2-1): GAGVSQTPSNKVTEKGKYVELRCDPISGHTALYWYRQSLGQGPEFLIYFQGTGAADDSGLPNDRFFAVRPEGSVSTLKIQRTERGDSAVYLCASSSRGAVNEQFFGPGTRLTVL.

This clonotype has more than one count but fewer than ten. This chain connects TRBV10-1 to TRBJ2-6; D is unclear. The germline gives CDR1 WNHNN, CDR2 SYGVQD (reference sequence). The CDR3 is made up of 17 amino acids. The germline V and J ends were trimmed by 1 base and 0 bases, with 10 bases remaining between them. The CDR3 here is CASSEFQEPSGANVLTF. The CDR3, as DNA: TGCGCCAGCAGTGAGTTTCAGGAGCCCTCTGGGGCCAACGTCCTGACTTTC.

In its sample, this clonotype was seen a few times. The gene calls are TRBV12-3 or TRBV12-4 and TRBJ2-1; 10 nucleotides line up with TRBD2. The CDR3 is 16 amino acids. V dropped 6 bases and J dropped 0; count of bases not matched to a gene: 5. As DNA, the CDR3 is TGTGCCAGCAGCCAGAGGACTAGCGGCTCCTACAATGAGCAGTTCTTC. It encodes CASSQRTSGSYNEQFF.

The chain has TRBV15 and TRBJ1-2; no firm D call. Trimming took off 1 base at V and 1 base at J, with 10 bases between the two ends. This CDR3 region has 15 residues. Germline CDR1 reads LNHNV; CDR2 reads YYDKDF (reference sequence). For the CDR3, the DNA is TGTGCCACCAGCAGAGCGCCGGAGGATAACTATGGCTACACCTTC. Its translation: CATSRAPEDNYGYTF.

This clonotype was recorded a few times. The chain uses TRBV15 and TRBJ2-3; D gene ambiguous. V lost 8 bases, J lost 2 bases, and 14 bases lay in between. Germline V CDR1 and CDR2: LNHNV, YYDKDF (reference sequence). This CDR3 comprises 14 residues. The CDR3: CATEALTSTDTQYF. CDR3 DNA: TGTGCCACCGAAGCCCTCACCTCCACAGATACGCAGTATTTT.